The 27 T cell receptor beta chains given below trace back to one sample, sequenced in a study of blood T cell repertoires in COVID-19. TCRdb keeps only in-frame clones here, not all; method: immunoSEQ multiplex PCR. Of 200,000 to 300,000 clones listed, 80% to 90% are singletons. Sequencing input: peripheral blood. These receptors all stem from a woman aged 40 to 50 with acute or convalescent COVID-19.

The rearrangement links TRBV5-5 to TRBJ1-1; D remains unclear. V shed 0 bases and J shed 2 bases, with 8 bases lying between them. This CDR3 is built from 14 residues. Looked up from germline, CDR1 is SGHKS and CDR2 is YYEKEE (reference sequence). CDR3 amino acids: CASSLAQLNTEAFF. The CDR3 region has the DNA TGTGCCAGCAGCTTGGCCCAGTTAAACACTGAAGCTTTCTTT.

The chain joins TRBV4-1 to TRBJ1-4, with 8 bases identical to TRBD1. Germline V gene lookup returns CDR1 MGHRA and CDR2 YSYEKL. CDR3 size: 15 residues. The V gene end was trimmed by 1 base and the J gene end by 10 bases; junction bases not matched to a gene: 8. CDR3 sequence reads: CASSQVRDRSRKLFF. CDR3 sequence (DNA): TGCGCCAGCAGCCAAGTCCGGGACAGGTCCCGAAAACTGTTTTTT.

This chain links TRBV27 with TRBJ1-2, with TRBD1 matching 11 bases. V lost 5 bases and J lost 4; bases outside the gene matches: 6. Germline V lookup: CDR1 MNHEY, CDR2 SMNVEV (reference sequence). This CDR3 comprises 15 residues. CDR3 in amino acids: CASSLRTGGGYGYTF. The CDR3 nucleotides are TGTGCCAGCAGTCTCCGGACAGGGGGCGGCTATGGCTACACCTTC.

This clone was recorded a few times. The CDR3 bases are TGTGCCAGCAGTGAAGCGCTTCTGGGGCCTGCGGAAAAACTGTTTTTT. Residues: CASSEALLGPAEKLFF. The chain employs TRBV2 and TRBJ1-4; a weak D match, TRBD1 (5 bases). The length of the CDR3 is 16 residues. V shed 0 bases and J shed 8 bases, with 16 bases lying between them. Germline lookup yields CDR1 SNHLY and CDR2 FYNNEI.

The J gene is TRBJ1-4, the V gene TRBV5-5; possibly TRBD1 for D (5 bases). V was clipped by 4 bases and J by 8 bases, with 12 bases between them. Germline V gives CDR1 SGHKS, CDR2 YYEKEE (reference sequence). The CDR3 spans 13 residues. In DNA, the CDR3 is TGTGCCAGCAGCACCGACAGAGGAGAAAAACTGTTTTTT. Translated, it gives CASSTDRGEKLFF.

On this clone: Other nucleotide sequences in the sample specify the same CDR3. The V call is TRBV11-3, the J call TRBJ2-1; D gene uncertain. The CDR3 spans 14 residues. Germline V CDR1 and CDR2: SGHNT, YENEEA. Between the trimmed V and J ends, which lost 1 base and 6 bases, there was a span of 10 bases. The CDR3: CASSLGTLGNEQFF. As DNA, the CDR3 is TGTGCCAGCAGCTTAGGAACGCTCGGCAATGAGCAGTTCTTC.

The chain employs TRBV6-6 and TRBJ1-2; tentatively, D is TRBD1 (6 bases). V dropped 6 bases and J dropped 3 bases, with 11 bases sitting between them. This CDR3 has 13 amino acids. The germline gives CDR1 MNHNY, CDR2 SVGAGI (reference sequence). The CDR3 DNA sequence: TGTGCCAGCAGATCTGGACAGTACTATGGCTACACCTTC. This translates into CASRSGQYYGYTF.

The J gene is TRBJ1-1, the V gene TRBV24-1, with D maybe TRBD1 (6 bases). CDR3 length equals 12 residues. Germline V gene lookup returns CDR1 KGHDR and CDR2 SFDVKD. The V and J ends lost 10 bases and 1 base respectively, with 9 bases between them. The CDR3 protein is CATQGSNTEAFF. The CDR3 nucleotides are TGTGCCACACAGGGTTCGAACACTGAAGCTTTCTTT.

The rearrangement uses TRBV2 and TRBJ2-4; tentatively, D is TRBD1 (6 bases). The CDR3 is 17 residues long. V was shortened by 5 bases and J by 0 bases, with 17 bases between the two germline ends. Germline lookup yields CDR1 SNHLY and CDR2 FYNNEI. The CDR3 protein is CASSPMWGPLAKNIQYF. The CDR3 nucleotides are TGTGCCAGCAGTCCTATGTGGGGGCCCTTAGCCAAAAACATTCAGTACTTC.

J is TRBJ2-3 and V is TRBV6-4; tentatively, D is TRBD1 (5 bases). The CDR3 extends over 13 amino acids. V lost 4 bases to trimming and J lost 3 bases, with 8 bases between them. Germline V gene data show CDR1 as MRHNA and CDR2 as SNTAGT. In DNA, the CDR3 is TGTGCCAGCAGTGGGCAGGGAACAGATACGCAGTATTTT. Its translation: CASSGQGTDTQYF.

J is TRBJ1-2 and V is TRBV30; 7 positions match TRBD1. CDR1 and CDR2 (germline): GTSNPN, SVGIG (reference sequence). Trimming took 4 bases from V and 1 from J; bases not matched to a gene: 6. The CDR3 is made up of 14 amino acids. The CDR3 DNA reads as TGTGCCTGGAATTCGGGACAGAGTAACTATGGCTACACCTTC. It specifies CAWNSGQSNYGYTF.

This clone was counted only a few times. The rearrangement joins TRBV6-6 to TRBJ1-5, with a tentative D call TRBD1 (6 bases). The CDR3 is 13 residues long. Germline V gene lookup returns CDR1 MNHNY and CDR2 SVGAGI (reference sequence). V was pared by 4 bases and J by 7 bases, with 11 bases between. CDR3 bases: TGTGCCAGCAGTTTCAGGGGCTGGCAGCCCCAGCATTTT. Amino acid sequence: CASSFRGWQPQHF.

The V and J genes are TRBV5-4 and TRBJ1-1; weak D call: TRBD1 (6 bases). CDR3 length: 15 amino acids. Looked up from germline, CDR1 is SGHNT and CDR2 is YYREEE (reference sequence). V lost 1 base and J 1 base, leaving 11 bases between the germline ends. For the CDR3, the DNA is TGTGCCAGCAGCTTGCTGGCAGGGGCGAACACTGAAGCTTTCTTT. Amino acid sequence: CASSLLAGANTEAFF.

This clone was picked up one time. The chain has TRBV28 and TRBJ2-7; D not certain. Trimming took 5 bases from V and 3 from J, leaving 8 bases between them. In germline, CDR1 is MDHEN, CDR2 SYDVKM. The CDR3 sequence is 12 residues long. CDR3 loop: CASSGSGYEQYV. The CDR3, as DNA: TGTGCCAGCAGTGGGTCGGGCTACGAGCAGTACGTC.

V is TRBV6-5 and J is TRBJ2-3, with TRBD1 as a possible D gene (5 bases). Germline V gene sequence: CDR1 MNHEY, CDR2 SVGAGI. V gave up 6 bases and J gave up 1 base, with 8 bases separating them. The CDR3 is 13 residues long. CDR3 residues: CASRLGGTDTQYF. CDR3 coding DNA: TGTGCCAGCAGATTAGGGGGCACAGATACGCAGTATTTT.

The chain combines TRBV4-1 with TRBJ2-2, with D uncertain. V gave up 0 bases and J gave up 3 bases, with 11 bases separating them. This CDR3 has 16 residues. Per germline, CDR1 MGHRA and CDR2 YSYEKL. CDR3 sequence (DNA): TGCGCCAGCAGCCAAGAGCCGGTTAGAGACACCGGGGAGCTGTTTTTT. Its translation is CASSQEPVRDTGELFF.

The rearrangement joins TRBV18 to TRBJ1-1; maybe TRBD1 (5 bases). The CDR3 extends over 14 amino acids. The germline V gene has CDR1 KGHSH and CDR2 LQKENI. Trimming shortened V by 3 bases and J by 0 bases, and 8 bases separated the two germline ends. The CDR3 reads CASSPTELNTEAFF. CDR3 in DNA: TGTGCCAGCTCACCGACAGAACTGAACACTGAAGCTTTCTTT.

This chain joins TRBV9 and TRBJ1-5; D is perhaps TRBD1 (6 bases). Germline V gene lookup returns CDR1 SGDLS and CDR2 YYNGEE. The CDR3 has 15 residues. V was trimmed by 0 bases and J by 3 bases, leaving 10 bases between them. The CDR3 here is CASSVVSGDNQPQHF. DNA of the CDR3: TGTGCCAGCAGCGTAGTATCAGGGGACAATCAGCCCCAGCATTTT. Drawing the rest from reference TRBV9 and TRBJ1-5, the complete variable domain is DSGVTQTPKHLITATGQRVTLRCSPRSGDLSVYWYQQSLDQGLQFLIQYYNGEERAKGNILERFSAQQFPDLHSELNLSSLELGDSALYFCASSVVSGDNQPQHFGDGTRLSIL.

Here the CDR3 DNA reads TGTGCCAGCAGCCAAGGGATGGGTGGGGCAAGGGGCTACACCTTC. Encoded protein: CASSQGMGGARGYTF. This chain uses TRBV4-2 with TRBJ1-2; weak D call: TRBD1 (5 bases). CDR1 LGHNA and CDR2 YNFKEQ come from the germline V gene. The CDR3 is 15 amino acids. The V and J ends lost 1 base and 8 bases respectively, with 17 bases between them.

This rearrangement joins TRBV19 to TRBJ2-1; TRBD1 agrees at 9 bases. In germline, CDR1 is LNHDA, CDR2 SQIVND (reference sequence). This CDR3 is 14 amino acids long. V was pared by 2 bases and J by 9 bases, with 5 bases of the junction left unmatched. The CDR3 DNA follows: TGTGCCAGTAGTATAAGCGACAGGGGGACTGAGCAGTTCTTC. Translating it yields CASSISDRGTEQFF.

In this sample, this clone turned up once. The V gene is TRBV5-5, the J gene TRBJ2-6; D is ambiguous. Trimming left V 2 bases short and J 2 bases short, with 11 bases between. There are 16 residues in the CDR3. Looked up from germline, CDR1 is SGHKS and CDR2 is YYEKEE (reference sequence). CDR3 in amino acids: CASSFLVNTGANVLTF. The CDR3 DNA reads TGTGCCAGCAGCTTTTTAGTCAATACTGGGGCCAACGTCCTGACTTTC.

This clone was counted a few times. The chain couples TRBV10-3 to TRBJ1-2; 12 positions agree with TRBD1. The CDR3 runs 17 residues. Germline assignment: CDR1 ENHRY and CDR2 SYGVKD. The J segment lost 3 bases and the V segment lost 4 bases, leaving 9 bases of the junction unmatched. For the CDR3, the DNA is TGTGCCATCAGTGGGGACAGGGGGCGCGGATGGGACTATGGCTACACCTTC. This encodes CAISGDRGRGWDYGYTF.

CDR3 nucleotides: TGTGCCAGCAGCCAAGATCTAGGCGGGCCAGATACGCAGTATTTT. Translation gives CASSQDLGGPDTQYF. The chain uses TRBV3-1 (or the pseudogene TRBV3-2) and TRBJ2-3; D is perhaps TRBD2 (5 bases). The germline CDR1 and CDR2 sequences are LGHDT and YNNKEL (reference sequence). This CDR3 is 15 amino acids long. V lost 0 bases to trimming and J lost 4 bases, with 11 bases between them.

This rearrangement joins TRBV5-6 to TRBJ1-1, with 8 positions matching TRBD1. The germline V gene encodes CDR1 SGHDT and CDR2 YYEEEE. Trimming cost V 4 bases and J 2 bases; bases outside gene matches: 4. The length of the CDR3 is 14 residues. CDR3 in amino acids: CASSQGQVNTEAFF. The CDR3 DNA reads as TGTGCCAGCAGCCAGGGACAGGTAAACACTGAAGCTTTCTTT.

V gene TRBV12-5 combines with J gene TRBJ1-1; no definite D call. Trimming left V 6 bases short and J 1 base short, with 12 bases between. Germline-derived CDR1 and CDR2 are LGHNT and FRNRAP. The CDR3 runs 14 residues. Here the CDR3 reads CASGPPGANTEAFF. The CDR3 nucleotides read TGTGCTAGTGGACCCCCCGGAGCGAACACTGAAGCTTTCTTT.

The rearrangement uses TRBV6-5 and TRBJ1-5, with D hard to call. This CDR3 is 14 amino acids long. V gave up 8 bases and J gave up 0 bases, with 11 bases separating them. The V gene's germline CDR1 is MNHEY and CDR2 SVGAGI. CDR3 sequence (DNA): TGTGCCAGCTGTACAGAATATAGCAATCAGCCCCAGCATTTT. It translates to CASCTEYSNQPQHF.

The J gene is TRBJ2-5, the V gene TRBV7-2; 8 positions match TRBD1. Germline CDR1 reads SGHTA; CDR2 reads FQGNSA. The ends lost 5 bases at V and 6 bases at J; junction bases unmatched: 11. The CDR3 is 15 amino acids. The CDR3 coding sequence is TGTGCCAGCAGCGCACGGGGGCAGGGGGCACAGACCCAGTACTTC. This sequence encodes CASSARGQGAQTQYF.